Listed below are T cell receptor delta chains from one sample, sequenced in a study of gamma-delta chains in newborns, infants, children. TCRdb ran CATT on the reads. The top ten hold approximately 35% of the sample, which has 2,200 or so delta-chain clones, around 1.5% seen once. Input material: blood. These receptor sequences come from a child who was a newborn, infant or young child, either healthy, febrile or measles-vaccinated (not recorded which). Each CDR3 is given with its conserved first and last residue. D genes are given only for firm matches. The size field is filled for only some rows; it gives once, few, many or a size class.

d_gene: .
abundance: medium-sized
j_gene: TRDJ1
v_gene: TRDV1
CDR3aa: CALGETPPSYPLGYLRTDKLIF
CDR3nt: TGTGCTCTTGGGGAAACTCCTCCATCCTACCCTCTGGGGTACTTGAGAACCGATAAACTCATCTTT

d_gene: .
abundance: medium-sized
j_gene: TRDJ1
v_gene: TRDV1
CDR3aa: CALGELGLRPYAPYYTDKLIF
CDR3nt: TGTGCTCTTGGGGAACTGGGCCTCCGACCTTACGCCCCTTATTACACCGATAAACTCATCTTT

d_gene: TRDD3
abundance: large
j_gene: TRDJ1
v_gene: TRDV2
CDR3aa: CACDRILLGDSYTDKLIF
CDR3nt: TGTGCCTGTGACCGAATATTACTGGGGGATTCTTACACCGATAAACTCATCTTT

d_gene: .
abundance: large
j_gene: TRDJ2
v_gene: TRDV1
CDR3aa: CALGELANDLSMTAQLFF
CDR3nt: TGTGCTCTTGGGGAACTAGCCAATGACCTGTCGATGACAGCACAACTCTTCTTT

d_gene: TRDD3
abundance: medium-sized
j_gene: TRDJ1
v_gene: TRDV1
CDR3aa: CALGQPDLSLKLGDLKYTDKLIF
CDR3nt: TGTGCTCTTGGCCAACCCGATTTGTCCCTAAAACTGGGGGATTTAAAGTACACCGATAAACTCATCTTT

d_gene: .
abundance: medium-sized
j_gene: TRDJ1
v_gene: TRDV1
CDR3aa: CALGEPPVIWGSGTDKLIF
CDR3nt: TGTGCCCTTGGGGAACCCCCTGTTATATGGGGATCCGGGACCGATAAACTCATCTTT

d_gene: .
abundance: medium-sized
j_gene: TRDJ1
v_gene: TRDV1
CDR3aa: CALGKRAFLPITGGSLYTDKLIF
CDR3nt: TGTGCTCTTGGGAAGCGGGCCTTCCTACCTATTACTGGGGGATCCCTCTACACCGATAAACTCATCTTT

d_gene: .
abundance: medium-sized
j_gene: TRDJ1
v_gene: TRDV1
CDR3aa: CALVRPSLYWGLRGTDKLIF
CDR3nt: TGTGCTCTCGTACGGCCTTCCTTGTACTGGGGGCTTAGGGGCACCGATAAACTCATCTTT

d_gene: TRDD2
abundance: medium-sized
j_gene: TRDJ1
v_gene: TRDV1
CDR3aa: CALGELWYLPQLGGVQSKYSPKQTDKLIF
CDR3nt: TGTGCTCTTGGGGAACTCTGGTACCTTCCTCAATTAGGTGGGGTACAGTCTAAGTACTCGCCAAAACAGACCGATAAACTCATCTTT

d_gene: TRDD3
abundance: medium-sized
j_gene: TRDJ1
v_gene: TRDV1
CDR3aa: CALVLRWSWGIQGTDKLIF
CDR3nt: TGTGCTCTTGTCCTACGATGGAGTTGGGGGATACAGGGCACCGATAAACTCATCTTT

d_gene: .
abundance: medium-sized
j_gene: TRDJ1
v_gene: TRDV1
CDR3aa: CALGERPFLGDWGRPYTDKLIF
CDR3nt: TGTGCTCTTGGGGAAAGGCCCTTCCTAGGGGACTGGGGGAGGCCTTACACCGATAAACTCATCTTT

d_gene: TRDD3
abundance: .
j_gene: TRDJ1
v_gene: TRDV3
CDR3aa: CASLASTSYTLNWGIRPKLIF
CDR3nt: TGTGCCTCCCTGGCCTCCACTTCCTACACCTTAAACTGGGGGATACGCCCCAAACTCATCTTT

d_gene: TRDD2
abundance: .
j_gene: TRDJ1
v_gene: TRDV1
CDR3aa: CALREPLGLPRAWGLDKRIF
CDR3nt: TGTGCTCTTAGGGAACCCCTAGGCCTTCCTAGGGCCTGGGGACTCGATAAACGCATCTTT

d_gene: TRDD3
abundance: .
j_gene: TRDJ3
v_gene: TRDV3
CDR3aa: CAFTDLPLDWGITWDTRQMFF
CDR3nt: TGTGCCTTTACTGACCTACCGTTAGACTGGGGGATAACTTGGGACACCCGACAGATGTTTTTC

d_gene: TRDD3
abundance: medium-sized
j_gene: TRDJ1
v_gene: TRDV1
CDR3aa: CALGKGKPSLYWGIRVDTDKLIF
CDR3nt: TGTGCTCTTGGGAAGGGGAAGCCTTCCTTGTACTGGGGGATACGCGTGGACACCGATAAACTCATCTTT

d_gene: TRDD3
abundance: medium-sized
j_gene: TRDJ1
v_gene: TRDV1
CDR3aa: CALGDRPIPRGGYAVRLIF
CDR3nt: TGTGCTCTTGGGGACAGGCCGATTCCCCGTGGGGGATACGCCGTACGGCTCATCTTT

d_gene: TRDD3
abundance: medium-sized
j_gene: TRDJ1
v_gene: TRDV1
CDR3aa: CALGELIPVNHIGGYASSYTDKLIF
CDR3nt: TGTGCTCTTGGGGAACTAATTCCCGTGAACCATATTGGGGGATACGCGAGCTCCTACACCGATAAACTCATCTTT